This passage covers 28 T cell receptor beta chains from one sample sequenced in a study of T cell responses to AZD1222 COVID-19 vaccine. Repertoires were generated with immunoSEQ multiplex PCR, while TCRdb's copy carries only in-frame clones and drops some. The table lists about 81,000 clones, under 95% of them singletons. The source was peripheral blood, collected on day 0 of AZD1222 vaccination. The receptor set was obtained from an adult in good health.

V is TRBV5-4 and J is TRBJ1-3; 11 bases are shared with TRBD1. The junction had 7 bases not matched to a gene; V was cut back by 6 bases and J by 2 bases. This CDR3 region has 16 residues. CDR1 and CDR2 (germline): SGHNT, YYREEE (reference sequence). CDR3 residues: CASTRGGQGAGNTIYF. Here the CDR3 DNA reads TGTGCCAGCACCCGTGGGGGACAGGGGGCTGGAAACACCATATATTTT.

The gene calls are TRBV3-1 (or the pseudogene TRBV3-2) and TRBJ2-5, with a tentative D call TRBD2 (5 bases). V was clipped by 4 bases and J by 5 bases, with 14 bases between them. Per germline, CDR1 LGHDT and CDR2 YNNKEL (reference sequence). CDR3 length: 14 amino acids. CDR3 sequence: CASSPRTSGETQYF. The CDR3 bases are TGTGCCAGCAGCCCGCGGACTTCTGGGGAGACCCAGTACTTC.

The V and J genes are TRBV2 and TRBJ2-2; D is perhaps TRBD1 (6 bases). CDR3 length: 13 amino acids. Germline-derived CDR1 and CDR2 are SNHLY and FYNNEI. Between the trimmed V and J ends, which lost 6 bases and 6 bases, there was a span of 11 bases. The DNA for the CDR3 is TGTGCCAGCAGGTACAGGGAAGCCGGGGAGCTGTTTTTT. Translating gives CASRYREAGELFF.

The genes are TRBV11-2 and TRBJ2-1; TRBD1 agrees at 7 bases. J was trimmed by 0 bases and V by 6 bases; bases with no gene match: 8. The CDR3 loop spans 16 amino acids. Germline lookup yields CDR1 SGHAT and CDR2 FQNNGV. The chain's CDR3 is CASSGQAEHSYNEQFF. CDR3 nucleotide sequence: TGTGCCAGCAGTGGACAGGCCGAGCACTCCTACAATGAGCAGTTCTTC.

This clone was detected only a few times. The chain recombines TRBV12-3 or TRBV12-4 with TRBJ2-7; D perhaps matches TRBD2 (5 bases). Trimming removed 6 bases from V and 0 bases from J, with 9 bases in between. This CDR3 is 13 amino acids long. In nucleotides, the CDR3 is TGTGCCAGCAGCCGGGGAAGCTCCTACGAGCAGTACTTC. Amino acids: CASSRGSSYEQYF.

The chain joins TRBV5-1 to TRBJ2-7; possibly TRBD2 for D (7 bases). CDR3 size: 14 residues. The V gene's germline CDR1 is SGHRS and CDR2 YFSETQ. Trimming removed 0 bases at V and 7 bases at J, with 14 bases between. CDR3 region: CASSLDREGGEQYF. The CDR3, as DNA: TGCGCCAGCAGCTTGGACAGGGAGGGCGGTGAGCAGTACTTC.

The CDR3 here is CASSPQDAAYTGELFF. CDR3 DNA: TGTGCCAGCTCACCGCAGGACGCCGCTTACACCGGGGAGCTGTTTTTT. This sequence joins TRBV18 and TRBJ2-2; D is unclear. The V and J ends lost 3 bases and 3 bases respectively, with 14 bases between them. The V gene's germline CDR1 is KGHSH and CDR2 LQKENI. The CDR3 is 16 amino acids.

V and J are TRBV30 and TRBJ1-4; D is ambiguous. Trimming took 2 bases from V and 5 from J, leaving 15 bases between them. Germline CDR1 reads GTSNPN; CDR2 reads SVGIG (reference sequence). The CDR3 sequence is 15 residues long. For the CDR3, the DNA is TGTGCCTGGAGTACGGGTCCGGGAATGAATGAAAAACTGTTTTTT. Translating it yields CAWSTGPGMNEKLFF.

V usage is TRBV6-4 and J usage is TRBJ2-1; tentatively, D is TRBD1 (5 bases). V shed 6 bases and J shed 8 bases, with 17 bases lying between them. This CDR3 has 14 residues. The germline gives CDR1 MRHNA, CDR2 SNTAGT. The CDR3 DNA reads TGTGCCAGCAGACTACAGGCAACAAGGGATGAGCAGTTCTTC. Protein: CASRLQATRDEQFF.

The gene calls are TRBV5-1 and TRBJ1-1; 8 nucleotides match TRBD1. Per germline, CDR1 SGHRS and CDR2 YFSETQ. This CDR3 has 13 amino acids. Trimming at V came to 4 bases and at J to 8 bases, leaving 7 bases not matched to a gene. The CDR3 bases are TGCGCCAGCAGCGCCCGGACAGGGACCGAAGCTTTCTTT. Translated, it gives CASSARTGTEAFF.

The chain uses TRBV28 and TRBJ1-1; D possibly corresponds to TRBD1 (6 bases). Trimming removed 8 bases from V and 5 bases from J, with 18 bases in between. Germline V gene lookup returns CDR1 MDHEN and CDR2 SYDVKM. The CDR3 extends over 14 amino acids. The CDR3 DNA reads TGTGCCAGCCGAAAAAGGGGGGCGATTACTGAAGCTTTCTTT. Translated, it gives CASRKRGAITEAFF.

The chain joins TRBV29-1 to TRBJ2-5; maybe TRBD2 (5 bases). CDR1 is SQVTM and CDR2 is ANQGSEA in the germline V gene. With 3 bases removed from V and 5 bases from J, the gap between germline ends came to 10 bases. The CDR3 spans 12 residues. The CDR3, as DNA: TGCAGCGTTGAGCTAGCTCGCGAGACCCAGTACTTC. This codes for CSVELARETQYF.

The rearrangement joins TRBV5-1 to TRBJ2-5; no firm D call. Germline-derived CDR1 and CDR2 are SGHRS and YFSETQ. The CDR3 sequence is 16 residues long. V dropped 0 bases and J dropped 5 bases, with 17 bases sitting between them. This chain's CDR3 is CASSLGSRLSWETQYF. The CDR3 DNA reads TGCGCCAGCAGCTTGGGGTCTAGGCTTAGTTGGGAGACCCAGTACTTC.

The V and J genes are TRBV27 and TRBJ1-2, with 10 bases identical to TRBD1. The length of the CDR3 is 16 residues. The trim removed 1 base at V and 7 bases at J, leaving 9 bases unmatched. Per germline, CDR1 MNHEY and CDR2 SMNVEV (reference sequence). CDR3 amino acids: CASSLWERTGGVGYTF. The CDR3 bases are TGTGCCAGCAGTTTATGGGAACGGACAGGGGGAGTTGGCTACACCTTC.

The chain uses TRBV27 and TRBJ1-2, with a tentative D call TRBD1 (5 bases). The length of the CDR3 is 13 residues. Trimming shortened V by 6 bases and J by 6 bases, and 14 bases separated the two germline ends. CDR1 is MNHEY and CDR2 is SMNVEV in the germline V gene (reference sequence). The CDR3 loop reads CASSHRGVDGYTF. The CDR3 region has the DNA TGTGCCAGCAGCCATAGGGGCGTAGATGGCTACACCTTC.

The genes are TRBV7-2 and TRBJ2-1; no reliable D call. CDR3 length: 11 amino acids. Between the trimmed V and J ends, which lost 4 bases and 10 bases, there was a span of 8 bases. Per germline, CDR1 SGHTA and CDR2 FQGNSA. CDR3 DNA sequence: TGTGCCAGCAGCTCGGGTTCAGAGCAGTTCTTC. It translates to CASSSGSEQFF.

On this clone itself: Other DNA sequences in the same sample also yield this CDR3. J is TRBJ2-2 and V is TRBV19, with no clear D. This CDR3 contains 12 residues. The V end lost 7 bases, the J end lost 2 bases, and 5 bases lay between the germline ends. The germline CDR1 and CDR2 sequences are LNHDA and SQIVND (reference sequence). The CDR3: CASNLNTGELFF. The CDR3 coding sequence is TGTGCCAGTAACCTAAACACCGGGGAGCTGTTTTTT.

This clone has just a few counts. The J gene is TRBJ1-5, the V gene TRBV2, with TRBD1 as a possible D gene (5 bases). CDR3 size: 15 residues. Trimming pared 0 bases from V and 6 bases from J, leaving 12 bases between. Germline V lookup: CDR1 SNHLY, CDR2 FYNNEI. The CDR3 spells CASSEATQGFQPQHF. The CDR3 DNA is TGTGCCAGCAGTGAAGCCACCCAGGGTTTTCAGCCCCAGCATTTT.

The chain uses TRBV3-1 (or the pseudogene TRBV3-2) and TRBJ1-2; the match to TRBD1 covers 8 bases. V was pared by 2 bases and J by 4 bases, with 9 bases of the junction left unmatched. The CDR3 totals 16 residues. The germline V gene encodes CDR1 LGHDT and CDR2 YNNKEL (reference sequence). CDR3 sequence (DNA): TGTGCCAGCAGCCAAACAGACAGGGGTACCCTCTATGGCTACACCTTC. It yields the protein CASSQTDRGTLYGYTF.

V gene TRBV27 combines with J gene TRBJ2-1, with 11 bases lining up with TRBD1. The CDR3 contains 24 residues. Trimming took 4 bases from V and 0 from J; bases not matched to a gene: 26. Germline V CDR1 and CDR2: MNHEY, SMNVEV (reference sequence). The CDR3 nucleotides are TGTGCCAGCAGTTCTCCCCGGGGACAGGGGGGCTATAGAGGGAGCGGAGACTCCTACAATGAGCAGTTCTTC. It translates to CASSSPRGQGGYRGSGDSYNEQFF.

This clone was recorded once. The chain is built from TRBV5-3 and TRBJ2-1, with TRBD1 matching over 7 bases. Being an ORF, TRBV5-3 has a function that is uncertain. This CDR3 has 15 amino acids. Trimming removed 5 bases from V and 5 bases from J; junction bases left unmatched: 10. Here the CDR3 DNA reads TGTGCCAGAAGATTGACAGGGTGGGATCACAATGAGCAGTTCTTC. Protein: CARRLTGWDHNEQFF.

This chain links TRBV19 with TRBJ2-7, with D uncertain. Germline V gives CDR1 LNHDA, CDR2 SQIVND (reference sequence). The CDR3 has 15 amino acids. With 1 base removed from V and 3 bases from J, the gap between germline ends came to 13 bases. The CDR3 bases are TGTGCCAGTAGTATAGCCGGACCAGCCCTCTACGAGCAGTACTTC. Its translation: CASSIAGPALYEQYF.

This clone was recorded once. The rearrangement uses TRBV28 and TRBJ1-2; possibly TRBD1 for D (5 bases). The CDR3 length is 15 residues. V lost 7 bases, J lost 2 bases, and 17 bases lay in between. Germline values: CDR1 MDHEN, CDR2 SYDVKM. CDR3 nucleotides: TGTGCCAGCACCCAAGGGAGGGGTCGGAACTATGGCTACACCTTC. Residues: CASTQGRGRNYGYTF.

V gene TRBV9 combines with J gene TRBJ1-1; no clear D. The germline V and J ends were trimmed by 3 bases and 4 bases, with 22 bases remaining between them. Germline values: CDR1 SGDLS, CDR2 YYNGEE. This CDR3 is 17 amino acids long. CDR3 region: CASSALSHSGTGTEAFF. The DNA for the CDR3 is TGTGCCAGCAGCGCGCTTTCCCATTCGGGAACTGGCACTGAAGCTTTCTTT.

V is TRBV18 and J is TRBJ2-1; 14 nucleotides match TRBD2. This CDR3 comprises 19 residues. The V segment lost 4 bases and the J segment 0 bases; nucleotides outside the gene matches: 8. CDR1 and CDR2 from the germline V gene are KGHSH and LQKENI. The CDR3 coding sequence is TGTGCCAGCTCACTTCCCGGGACTAGCGGGAGTTTCTCCTACAATGAGCAGTTCTTC. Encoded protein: CASSLPGTSGSFSYNEQFF.

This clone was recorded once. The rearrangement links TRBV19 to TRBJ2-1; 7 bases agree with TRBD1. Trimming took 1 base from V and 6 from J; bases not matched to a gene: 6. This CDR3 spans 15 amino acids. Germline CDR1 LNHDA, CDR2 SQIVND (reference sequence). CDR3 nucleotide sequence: TGTGCCAGTAGTATAGGCGCCGCAGGGGGCAATGAGCAGTTCTTC. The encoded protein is CASSIGAAGGNEQFF.

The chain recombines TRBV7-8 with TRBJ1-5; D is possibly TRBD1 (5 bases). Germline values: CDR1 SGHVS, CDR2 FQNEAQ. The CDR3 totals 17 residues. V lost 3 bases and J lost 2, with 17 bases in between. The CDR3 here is CASSFLGGLAGNQPQHF. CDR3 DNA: TGTGCCAGCAGCTTCCTGGGGGGACTAGCGGGCAATCAGCCCCAGCATTTT.

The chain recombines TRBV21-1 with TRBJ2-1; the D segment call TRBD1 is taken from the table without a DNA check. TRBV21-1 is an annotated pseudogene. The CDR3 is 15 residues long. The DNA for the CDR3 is TGTGCCAGCCCCCAGGGGGGCCTACTCTACAATGAGCAGTTCTTC. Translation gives CASPQGGLLYNEQFF.